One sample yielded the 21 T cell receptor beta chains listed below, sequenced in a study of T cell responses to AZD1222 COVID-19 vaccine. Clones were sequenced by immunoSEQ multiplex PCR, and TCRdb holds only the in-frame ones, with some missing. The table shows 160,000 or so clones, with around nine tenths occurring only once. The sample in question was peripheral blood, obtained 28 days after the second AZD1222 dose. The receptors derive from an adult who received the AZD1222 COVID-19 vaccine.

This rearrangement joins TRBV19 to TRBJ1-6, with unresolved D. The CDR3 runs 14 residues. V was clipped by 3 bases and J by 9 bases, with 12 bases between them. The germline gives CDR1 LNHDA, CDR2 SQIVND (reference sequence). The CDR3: CASSIGILGSPLHF. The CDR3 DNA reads TGTGCCAGTAGTATCGGGATCCTGGGTTCACCCCTCCACTTT.

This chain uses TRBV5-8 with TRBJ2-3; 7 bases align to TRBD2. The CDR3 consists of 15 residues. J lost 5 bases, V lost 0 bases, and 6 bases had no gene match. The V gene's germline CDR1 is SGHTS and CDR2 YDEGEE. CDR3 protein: CASSLAGGSIDTQYF. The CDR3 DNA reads TGTGCCAGCAGCTTGGCGGGGGGTAGTATAGATACGCAGTATTTT.

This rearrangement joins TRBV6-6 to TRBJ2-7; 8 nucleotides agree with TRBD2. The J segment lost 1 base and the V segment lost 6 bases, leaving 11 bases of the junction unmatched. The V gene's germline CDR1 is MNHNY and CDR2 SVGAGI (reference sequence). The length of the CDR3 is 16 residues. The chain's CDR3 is CASRDFSGGQSYEQYF. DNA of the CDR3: TGTGCCAGCAGAGACTTCAGCGGGGGACAATCCTACGAGCAGTACTTC.

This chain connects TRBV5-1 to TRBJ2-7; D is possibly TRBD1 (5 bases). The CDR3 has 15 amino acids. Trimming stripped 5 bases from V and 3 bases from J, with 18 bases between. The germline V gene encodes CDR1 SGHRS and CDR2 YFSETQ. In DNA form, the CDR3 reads TGCGCCAGCAGGCAGGGCCACCTCATCAGCTACGAGCAGTACTTC. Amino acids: CASRQGHLISYEQYF. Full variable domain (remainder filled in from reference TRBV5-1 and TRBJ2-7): KAGVTQTPRYLIKTRGQQVTLSCSPISGHRSVSWYQQTPGQGLQFLFEYFSETQRNKGNFPGRFSGRQFSNSRSEMNVSTLELGDSALYLCASRQGHLISYEQYFGPGTRLTVT.

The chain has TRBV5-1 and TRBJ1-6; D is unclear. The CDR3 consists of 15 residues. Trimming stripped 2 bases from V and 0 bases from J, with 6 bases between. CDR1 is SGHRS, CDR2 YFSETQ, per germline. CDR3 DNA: TGCGCCAGCAGCTTACCGAGCTCCTATAATTCACCCCTCCACTTT. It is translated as CASSLPSSYNSPLHF.

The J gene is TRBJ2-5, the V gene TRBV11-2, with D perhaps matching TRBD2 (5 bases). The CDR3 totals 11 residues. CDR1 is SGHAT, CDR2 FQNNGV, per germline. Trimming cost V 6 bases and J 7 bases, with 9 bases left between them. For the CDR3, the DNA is TGTGCCAGCAGAAAGGCGGGGACCCAGTACTTC. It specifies CASRKAGTQYF.

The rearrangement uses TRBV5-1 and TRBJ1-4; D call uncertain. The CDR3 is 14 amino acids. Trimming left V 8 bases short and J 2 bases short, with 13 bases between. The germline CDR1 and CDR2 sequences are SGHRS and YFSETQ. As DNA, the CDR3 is TGCGCCAGTTCCGCGGAGAGGACTAATGAAAAACTGTTTTTT. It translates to CASSAERTNEKLFF.

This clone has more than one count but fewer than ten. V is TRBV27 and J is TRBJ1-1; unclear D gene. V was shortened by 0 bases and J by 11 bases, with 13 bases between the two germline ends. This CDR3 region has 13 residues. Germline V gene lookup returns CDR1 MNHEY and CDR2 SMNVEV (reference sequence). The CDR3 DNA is TGTGCCAGCAGTTTATCGGGCAGGCCGGGGGCTTTCTTT. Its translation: CASSLSGRPGAFF.

Here the CDR3 DNA reads TGCAGTGCTAGTTACAGGGGTCTTGGCTACACCTTC. Its protein is CSASYRGLGYTF. V and J are TRBV20-1 and TRBJ1-2; 7 bases match TRBD1. The CDR3 consists of 12 residues. Germline values: CDR1 DFQATT, CDR2 SNEGSKA (reference sequence). V gave up 3 bases and J gave up 7 bases; unmatched junction bases: 5.

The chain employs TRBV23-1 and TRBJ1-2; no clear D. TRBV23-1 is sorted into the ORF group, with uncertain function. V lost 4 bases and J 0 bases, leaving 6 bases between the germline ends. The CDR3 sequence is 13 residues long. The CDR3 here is CASSLPTNYGYTF. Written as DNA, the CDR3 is TGCGCCAGCAGTCTCCCCACTAACTATGGCTACACCTTC.

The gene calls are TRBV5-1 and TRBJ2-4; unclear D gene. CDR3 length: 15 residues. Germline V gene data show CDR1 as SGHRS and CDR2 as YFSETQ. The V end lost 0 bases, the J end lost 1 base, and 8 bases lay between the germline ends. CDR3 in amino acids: CASSLDGAAKNIQYF. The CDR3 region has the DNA TGCGCCAGCAGCTTGGATGGAGCGGCCAAAAACATTCAGTACTTC.

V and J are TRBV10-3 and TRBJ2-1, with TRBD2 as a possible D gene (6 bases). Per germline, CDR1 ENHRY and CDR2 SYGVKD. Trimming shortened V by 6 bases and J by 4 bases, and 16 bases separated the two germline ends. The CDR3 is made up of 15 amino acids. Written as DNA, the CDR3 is TGTGCCATCAGCGGTGGGGACTCCGCGTACAATGAGCAGTTCTTC. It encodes CAISGGDSAYNEQFF.

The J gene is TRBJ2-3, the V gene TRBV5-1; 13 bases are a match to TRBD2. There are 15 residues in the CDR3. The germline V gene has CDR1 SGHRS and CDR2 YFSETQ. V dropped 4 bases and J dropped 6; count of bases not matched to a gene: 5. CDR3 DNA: TGCGCCAGCAGCGCGACTAGCGGGGGGATCGATACGCAGTATTTT. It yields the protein CASSATSGGIDTQYF.

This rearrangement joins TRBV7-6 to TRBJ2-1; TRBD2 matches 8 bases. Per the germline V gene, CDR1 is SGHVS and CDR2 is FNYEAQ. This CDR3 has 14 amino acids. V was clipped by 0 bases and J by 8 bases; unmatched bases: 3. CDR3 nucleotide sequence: TGTGCCAGCAGCTTAGCCGGGACTAGGGATGAGCAGTTCTTC. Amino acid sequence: CASSLAGTRDEQFF. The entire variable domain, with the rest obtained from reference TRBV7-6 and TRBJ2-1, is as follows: GAGVSQSPRYKVTKRGQDVALRCDPISGHVSLYWYRQALGQGPEFLTYFNYEAQQDKSGLPNDRFSAERPEGSISTLTIQRTEQRDSAMYRCASSLAGTRDEQFFGPGTRLTVL.

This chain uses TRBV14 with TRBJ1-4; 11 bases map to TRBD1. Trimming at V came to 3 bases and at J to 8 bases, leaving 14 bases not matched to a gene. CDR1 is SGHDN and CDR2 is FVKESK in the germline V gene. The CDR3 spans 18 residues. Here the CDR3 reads CASSHFPLTGQGAEKLFF. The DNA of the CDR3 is TGTGCCAGCAGCCATTTCCCTCTGACCGGACAGGGGGCAGAAAAACTGTTTTTT.

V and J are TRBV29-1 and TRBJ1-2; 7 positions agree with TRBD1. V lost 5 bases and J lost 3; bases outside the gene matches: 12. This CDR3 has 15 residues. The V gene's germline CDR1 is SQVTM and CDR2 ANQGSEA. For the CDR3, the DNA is TGCAGCGTTCCTCGACTTCCGGGACAGCACTATGGCTACACCTTC. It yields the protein CSVPRLPGQHYGYTF.

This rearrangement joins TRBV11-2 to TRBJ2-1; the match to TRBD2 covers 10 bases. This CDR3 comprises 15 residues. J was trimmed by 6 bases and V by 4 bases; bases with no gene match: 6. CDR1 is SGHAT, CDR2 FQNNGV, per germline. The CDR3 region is CASSWEASGSNEQFF. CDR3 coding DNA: TGTGCCAGCAGCTGGGAGGCTAGCGGGAGCAATGAGCAGTTCTTC.

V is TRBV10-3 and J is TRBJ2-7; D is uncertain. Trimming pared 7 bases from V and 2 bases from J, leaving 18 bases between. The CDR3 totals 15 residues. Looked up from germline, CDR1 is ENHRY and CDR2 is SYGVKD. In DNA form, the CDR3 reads TGTGCCATCACCCGGACGGCAAGTCCCCCCTACGAGCAGTACTTC. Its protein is CAITRTASPPYEQYF.

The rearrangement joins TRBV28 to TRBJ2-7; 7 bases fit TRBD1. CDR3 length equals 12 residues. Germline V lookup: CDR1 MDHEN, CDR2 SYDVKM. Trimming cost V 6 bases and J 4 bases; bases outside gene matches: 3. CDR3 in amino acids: CASSWGQYEQYF. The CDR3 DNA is TGTGCCAGCAGCTGGGGACAGTACGAGCAGTACTTC.

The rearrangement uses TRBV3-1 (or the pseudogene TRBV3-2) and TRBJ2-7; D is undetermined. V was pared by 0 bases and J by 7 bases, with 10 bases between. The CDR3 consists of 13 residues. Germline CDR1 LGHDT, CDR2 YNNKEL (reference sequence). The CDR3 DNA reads TGTGCCAGCAGCCAAGATCGTGGGCTAGAGCAGTACTTC. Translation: CASSQDRGLEQYF.

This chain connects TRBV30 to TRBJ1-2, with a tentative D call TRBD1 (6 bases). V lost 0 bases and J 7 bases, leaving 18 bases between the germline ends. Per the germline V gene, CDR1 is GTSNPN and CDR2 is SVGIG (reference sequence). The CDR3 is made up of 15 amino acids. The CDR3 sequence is CAWSVHGGPGGGYTF. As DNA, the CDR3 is TGTGCCTGGAGTGTACATGGGGGGCCGGGGGGTGGCTACACCTTC.